Reported below is one TCR beta chain. The CDR3 length is 15 residues. Trimming at V came to 2 bases and at J to 5 bases, leaving 7 bases not matched to a gene. From germline, CDR1 is GTSNPN and CDR2 SVGIG (reference sequence). These data originate in a study of cytomegalovirus exposure and HLA in healthy donors. Study-wide context: HLA-typed donors were the source of 90 million or so unique TCRs, which an early data release held.

The PCR made use of 60 Vbeta and 13 Jbeta primers. This table comes from immunoSEQ multiplex PCR, and its TCRdb copy is limited to in-frame clones, with some not included. This sample has tens of thousands of clones, with roughly 84% found just once. Sequenced sample: PBMCs. V and J are TRBV30 and TRBJ2-2; 8 bases align to TRBD1. The source is a man younger than 45 in good health and CMV-seronegative. CDR3 nucleotides: TGTGCCTGGAGTTGGACAGGGATAAAGACCGGGGAGCTGTTTTTT. This translates into CAWSWTGIKTGELFF.